This record covers a single T cell receptor (beta chain). The antigen remains unidentified. This sample was taken from a study of T cells in Graves' hyperthyroidism and ophthalmopathy. General study results and limits: Among thyroid clonotypes expanded above 0.001, most also appeared in blood. Ophthalmopathy and stable hyperthyroidism were separated by a 13 V-J model.

Researchers defined stable Graves' hyperthyroidism as no ophthalmopathy progression within 18 months. Amplified regions were TCR beta CDR3 sequences from RNA transcripts. HTBI primers were the set used in a first-round RT-PCR of the TCR CDR3. MiXCR, run by TCRdb on the multiplex PCR reads, gives a single entry per CDR3 protein. The table shows around 350,000 distinct CDR3 sequences, with 20% to 25% occurring only once. Germline-derived CDR1 and CDR2 are SNHLY and FYNNEI. V lost 8 bases and J lost 3; bases outside the gene matches: 8. The CDR3 runs to 16 residues. The sample comprised blood. The clonotype was recovered from a man aged 50 or older with Graves' hyperthyroidism. The rearrangement joins TRBV2 to TRBJ1-3, with 12 bases that match TRBD1. CDR3 region: CASRPGQGAGGNTIYF. CDR3 nucleotides: TGTGCCAGCCGTCCGGGACAGGGGGCAGGTGGAAACACCATATATTTT.